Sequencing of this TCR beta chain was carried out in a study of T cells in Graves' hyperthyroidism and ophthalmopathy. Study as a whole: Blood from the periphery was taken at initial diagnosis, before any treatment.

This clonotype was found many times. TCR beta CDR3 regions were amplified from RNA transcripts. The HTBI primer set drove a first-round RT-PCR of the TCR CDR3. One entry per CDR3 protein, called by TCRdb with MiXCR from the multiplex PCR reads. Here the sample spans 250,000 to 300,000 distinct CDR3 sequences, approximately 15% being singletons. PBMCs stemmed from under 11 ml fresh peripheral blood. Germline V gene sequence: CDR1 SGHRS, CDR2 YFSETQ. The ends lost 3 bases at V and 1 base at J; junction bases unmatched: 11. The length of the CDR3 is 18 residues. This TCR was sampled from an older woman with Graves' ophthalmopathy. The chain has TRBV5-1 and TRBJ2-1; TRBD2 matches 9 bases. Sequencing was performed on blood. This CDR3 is CASSSTGGRALSYNEQFF. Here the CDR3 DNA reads TGCGCCAGCAGCTCGACCGGCGGGAGGGCTTTATCCTACAATGAGCAGTTCTTC.